This entry is about one T cell receptor beta chain. Its antigen remains unknown. It may be a read error: a sequence one base away is much more abundant. The CDR3 carries no conserved terminal phenylalanine or tryptophan, so it likely arises from a read error. The iRepertoire nested amplicon-rescue multiplex PCR amplified TCR alpha and beta CDR3s from RNA. Input was 100-400 ng of tissue mRNA or PBMC total RNA. TCRdb processed the multiplex PCR reads anew with MiXCR; each CDR3 protein has one entry. The sample shows roughly 100,000 distinct CDR3 sequences, about 37% of them seen only once. This sample is drawn from a study of glioma-infiltrating T cells. The length of the CDR3 is 15 residues. Per germline, CDR1 LNHDA and CDR2 SQIVND (reference sequence). Trimming removed 3 bases at V and 0 bases at J, with 11 bases between. Study-wide findings and caveats: Non-neoplastic patients had below-expected tissue-blood divergence, while all gliomas exceeded expectation. Very few CDR3 sequences were shared between tissue and blood.

The specimen sequenced was glioma tissue, nonneoplastic brain tissue, or PBMCs (not recorded which). This receptor was taken from a human donor with low-grade glioma or glioblastoma, undergoing nonglioma brain surgery, or in good health (not recorded which). V gene TRBV19 combines with J gene TRBJ1-2; a possible D gene is TRBD1 (5 bases). CDR3 loop: CASSMEDTSNYGYTS. In nucleotides, the CDR3 is TGTGCCAGTAGTATGGAGGACACCTCTAACTATGGCTACACCTCC.